These T cell receptor beta chains were read from a single sample in a study of blood T cell repertoires in COVID-19. Profiling relied on immunoSEQ multiplex PCR, and the TCRdb table lists in-frame clones only, not all of them. The data contain 150,000 to 200,000 clones, 65% to 90% of them singletons. Sequencing was done on a sample of peripheral blood. Receptors were obtained from a woman aged 40 to 49 with COVID-19, enrolled during active disease. CDR3s include the opening cysteine and the closing phenylalanine or tryptophan. Fields, in order: V gene, J gene, CDR3 protein.

V gene: TRBV6-5
J gene: TRBJ2-7
CDR3 protein: CASRFGTGDYEQYF

V gene: TRBV9
J gene: TRBJ1-2
CDR3 protein: CASSPQDGIGYTF

V gene: TRBV7-2
J gene: TRBJ2-7
CDR3 protein: CASSDRGSGPGSEQYF

V gene: TRBV11-2
J gene: TRBJ2-6
CDR3 protein: CASSSGFGANVLTF

V gene: TRBV7-3
J gene: TRBJ2-3
CDR3 protein: CASSLIGGGSDTQYF

V gene: TRBV3-1/TRBV3-2
J gene: TRBJ2-6
CDR3 protein: CASSRRLPLPSGANVLTF

V gene: TRBV5-4
J gene: TRBJ1-2
CDR3 protein: CASSGQGHYGYTF

V gene: TRBV19
J gene: TRBJ2-1
CDR3 protein: CASSPDRGTYNEQFF

V gene: TRBV15
J gene: TRBJ2-7
CDR3 protein: CATSAGRTYEQYF

V gene: TRBV19
J gene: TRBJ2-1
CDR3 protein: CASKASGSSYNEQFF

V gene: TRBV5-5
J gene: TRBJ2-1
CDR3 protein: CASSWTGGINEQFF

V gene: TRBV2
J gene: TRBJ2-7
CDR3 protein: CASTGYYEQYF

V gene: TRBV7-2
J gene: TRBJ2-7
CDR3 protein: CASSTAAGDYEQYF

V gene: TRBV3-1/TRBV3-2
J gene: TRBJ2-3
CDR3 protein: CASSLQGITQYF